The clone carrying this T cell receptor (beta chain) showed up just a few times. Its target is not known. Germline V CDR1 and CDR2: PRHDT, FYEKMQ (reference sequence). V was cut by 5 bases and J by 4 bases, with 14 bases left in between. The CDR3 spans 14 residues. RNA transcripts were the template for amplifying TCR beta CDR3 regions. TCR CDR3 regions were first amplified by RT-PCR with HTBI primers. TCRdb reanalysed the multiplex PCR reads using MiXCR and keeps one entry per CDR3 protein. The repertoire has some 770,000 distinct CDR3 sequences, roughly 15% of them found once; the top ten carry under 8.5%. The entry originates in a study of T cells in Graves' hyperthyroidism and ophthalmopathy. Findings of the study overall: Most thyroid clonotypes with frequency above 0.001 were detected in blood.

This receptor was identified in a man between 18 and 29 years old with Graves' hyperthyroidism. Sequencing used blood. This chain connects TRBV13 to TRBJ1-1; D might be TRBD1 (5 bases). CDR3 amino acids: CASSTSGLITEAFF. The CDR3 coding sequence is TGTGCCAGCAGCACGTCAGGGTTGATCACTGAAGCTTTCTTT.